This TCR beta chain originates from a study of blood T cell repertoires in COVID-19. How the authors handled the data: Amplifying reference gene primers gave estimates of nucleated cell counts. TCRdb's table, derived via immunoSEQ multiplex PCR, lists solely in-frame clones and lacks some. V, J and clone size are those of that table, while D and trimming were read from the DNA. The sample shows approximately 72,000 clones, approximately 82% of them seen only once. The receptor was derived from a woman over 75 with acute or convalescent COVID-19. The specimen was peripheral blood.

CDR3 coding DNA: TGCGCCAGCAGCTTGACCGGACAGGCGAAAAACATTCAGTACTTC. Protein sequence: CASSLTGQAKNIQYF. The V call is TRBV5-1, the J call TRBJ2-4; 7 nucleotides align to TRBD1. J gave up 4 bases and V 1 base, and 5 bases lay outside the gene matches. CDR3 size: 15 residues. Germline V CDR1 and CDR2: SGHRS, YFSETQ.